This TCR beta chain was identified during a study of blood T cell repertoires in COVID-19. Clones were sequenced by immunoSEQ multiplex PCR, and TCRdb holds only the in-frame ones, with some missing. The sample holds approximately 230,000 clones, roughly 79% seen once. The CDR3 covers 16 residues. Germline loops: CDR1 SGHAT, CDR2 FQNNGV. J was trimmed by 1 base and V by 3 bases; bases with no gene match: 7. This TCR came from a man aged 40-49 years who had recovered from COVID-19. Sequenced input: PBMCs or T cells enriched from blood (not recorded which). The chain recombines TRBV11-2 with TRBJ2-7; 9 bases map to TRBD1. CDR3 sequence: CASSLTGGFSSYEQYF. The CDR3 nucleotides read TGTGCCAGCAGCTTGACAGGGGGGTTTTCGTCCTACGAGCAGTACTTC.